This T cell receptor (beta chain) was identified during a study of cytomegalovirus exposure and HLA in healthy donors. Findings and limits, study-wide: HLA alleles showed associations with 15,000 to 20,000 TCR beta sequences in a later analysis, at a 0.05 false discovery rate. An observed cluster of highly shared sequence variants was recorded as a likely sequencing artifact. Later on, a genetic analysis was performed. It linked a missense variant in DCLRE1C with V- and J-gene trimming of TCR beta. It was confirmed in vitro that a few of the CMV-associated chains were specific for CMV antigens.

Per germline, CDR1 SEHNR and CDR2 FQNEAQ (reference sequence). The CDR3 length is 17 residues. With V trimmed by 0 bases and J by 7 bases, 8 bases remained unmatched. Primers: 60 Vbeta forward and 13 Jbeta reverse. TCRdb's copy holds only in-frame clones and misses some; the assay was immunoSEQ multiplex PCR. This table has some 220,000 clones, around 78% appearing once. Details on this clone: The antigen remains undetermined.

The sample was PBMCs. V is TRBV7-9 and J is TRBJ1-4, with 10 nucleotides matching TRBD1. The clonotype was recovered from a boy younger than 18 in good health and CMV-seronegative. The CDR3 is CASSLAGHRDRGEKLFF. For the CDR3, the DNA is TGTGCCAGCAGCTTAGCGGGCCACCGGGACAGGGGTGAAAAACTGTTTTTT.